This TCR beta chain was obtained from a study of molecular identifiers for immune sequencing clone quantification. This clonotype was recorded a few times. Its antigen is currently unknown. Findings of the study overall: Beyond 20 RNA copies, clones held over 99% of effector molecules, compared with under 1% in naive cells.

Construction of naive CD8 libraries employed roughly 20,000 to 1,000,000 sorted cells together with 10%, 30% or 50% RNA. Naive CD8 T cell sorting was performed on the CD8+CD4-CCR7+CD45RA+ phenotype. TCRdb ran MiXCR on the PCR reads and lists one entry per CDR3 protein. The table shows about 500,000 distinct CDR3 sequences, with around 25% occurring only once. The source of this sequence is a human donor in good health. Some libraries in this study had Jurkat cell RNA spiked in. The sample was naive CD8+ T cells from blood, with Jurkat cell RNA spiked in. The subset was: FACS-sorted CD8+CD4-CCR7+CD45RA+ naive T cells.

The CDR3 nucleotides are TGCGCCAGCAGCCAAGAGGTGGTAGCGGGGGGGAAGTGGAGCACAGATACGCAGTATTTT. It encodes CASSQEVVAGGKWSTDTQYF. J is TRBJ2-3 and V is TRBV4-1; 11 nucleotides agree with TRBD2. V shed 0 bases and J 0 bases; nucleotides not matched to a gene: 11. The CDR3 extends over 20 amino acids. Per the germline V gene, CDR1 is MGHRA and CDR2 is YSYEKL.